Sequencing of this TCR beta chain was carried out in a study of molecular identifiers for immune sequencing clone quantification. CDR1 is SGHDT, CDR2 YYEEEE, per germline. V was shortened by 4 bases and J by 0 bases, with 8 bases between the two germline ends. This CDR3 is built from 14 residues. With regard to this clonotype: The antigen remains unidentified. A read error may explain this, as a much larger clone is one base away.

Generation of bulk TCR libraries relied on previously described methods and listed TCR primers. TCRdb reanalysed the PCR reads using MiXCR and keeps one entry per CDR3 protein. The sample lists hundreds of thousands of distinct CDR3 sequences, roughly 25% occurring once. Regarding the study as a whole: Clonotypes surpassing 20 RNA copies contained over 97% of effector molecules, versus under 1% in naive cells.

This TCR derives from a human donor in good health. Some libraries in this study had Jurkat cell RNA spiked in. The chain links TRBV5-6 to TRBJ1-5; the D gene is possibly TRBD1 (6 bases). What was sequenced was naive CD8+ T cells from blood, with Jurkat cell RNA spiked in. Subset: FACS-sorted CD8+CD4-CCR7+CD45RA+ naive T cells. Written as DNA, the CDR3 is TGTGCCAGCAGCCGGACAGCTAGCAATCAGCCCCAGCATTTT. Amino acids: CASSRTASNQPQHF.